The 7 T cell receptor beta chains below all came from one sample that was sequenced in a study of blood T cell repertoires in COVID-19. Some clones are missing from TCRdb's copy, which holds only in-frame ones; the method was immunoSEQ multiplex PCR. The profile shows about 270,000 clones, approximately 86% of them singletons. Sequenced material: PBMCs or T cells enriched from blood (not recorded which). The receptor source for this set is a woman between 18 and 30 years old who had recovered from COVID-19.

The V call is TRBV7-9, the J call TRBJ2-7; no firm D call. The V gene's germline CDR1 is SEHNR and CDR2 FQNEAQ (reference sequence). The CDR3 is 12 residues long. Trimming took off 7 bases at V and 2 bases at J, with 9 bases between the two ends. CDR3 region: CASNLVPYEQYF. The CDR3 DNA is TGTGCCAGCAACCTAGTCCCCTACGAGCAGTACTTC. Together with reference TRBV7-9 and TRBJ2-7, the CDR3 gives the full variable domain: DTGVSQNPRHKITKRGQNVTFRCDPISEHNRLYWYRQTLGQGPEFLTYFQNEAQLEKSRLLSDRFSAERPKGSFSTLEIQRTEQGDSAMYLCASNLVPYEQYFGPGTRLTVT.

The chain uses TRBV7-9 and TRBJ1-3; no reliable D call. Trimming removed 1 base at V and 4 bases at J, with 5 bases between. The CDR3 is 13 residues long. Germline V gives CDR1 SEHNR, CDR2 FQNEAQ (reference sequence). The CDR3 loop reads CASSLDRGNTIYF. CDR3 DNA sequence: TGTGCCAGCAGCTTAGACAGAGGAAACACCATATATTTT.

This clone was seen just once. The chain is built from TRBV21-1 and TRBJ2-7; the D call of TRBD1 is as the table states it, not checked on the DNA. TRBV21-1 is shown as a pseudogene. The CDR3 loop spans 16 amino acids. CDR3 in DNA: TGTGCCAGCAGCAAAACCCCAGGGGGCACCCCCTTGGCGCAGTACTTC. This translates into CASSKTPGGTPLAQYF.

The chain combines TRBV11-2 with TRBJ1-1; D remains unclear. Trimming took 5 bases from V and 3 from J, leaving 13 bases between them. Per germline, CDR1 SGHAT and CDR2 FQNNGV. The CDR3 extends over 14 amino acids. The CDR3, as DNA: TGTGCCAGCAGCCCCCTACGGACTCACACTGAAGCTTTCTTT. This gives the protein CASSPLRTHTEAFF.

The sample holds a few counts of this clone. V and J are TRBV3-1 (or the pseudogene TRBV3-2) and TRBJ1-4, with 8 bases aligning to TRBD1. V dropped 0 bases and J dropped 8; count of bases not matched to a gene: 5. Germline loops: CDR1 LGHDT, CDR2 YNNKEL (reference sequence). The CDR3 consists of 15 residues. The CDR3 DNA follows: TGTGCCAGCAGCCAAGATTGGACAGGGTGGGAAAAACTGTTTTTT. Protein product: CASSQDWTGWEKLFF.

This chain links TRBV6-5 with TRBJ2-2, with 9 nucleotides matching TRBD1. In germline, CDR1 is MNHEY, CDR2 SVGAGI. The CDR3 has 14 residues. Unmatched junction bases numbered 5, after V lost 6 bases and J lost 6 bases. The CDR3 loop is CASRRDREPGELFF. DNA of the CDR3: TGTGCCAGCAGACGGGACAGGGAACCCGGGGAGCTGTTTTTT.

V and J are TRBV21-1 and TRBJ2-1; TRBD1, as called in the table, went unchecked against the DNA. TRBV21-1 is reported as a pseudogene. The CDR3 covers 16 residues. The DNA of the CDR3 is TGTGCCAGCAGCAACTCGCAGGGGGCTTCCTACAATGAGCAGTTCTTC. Protein sequence: CASSNSQGASYNEQFF.